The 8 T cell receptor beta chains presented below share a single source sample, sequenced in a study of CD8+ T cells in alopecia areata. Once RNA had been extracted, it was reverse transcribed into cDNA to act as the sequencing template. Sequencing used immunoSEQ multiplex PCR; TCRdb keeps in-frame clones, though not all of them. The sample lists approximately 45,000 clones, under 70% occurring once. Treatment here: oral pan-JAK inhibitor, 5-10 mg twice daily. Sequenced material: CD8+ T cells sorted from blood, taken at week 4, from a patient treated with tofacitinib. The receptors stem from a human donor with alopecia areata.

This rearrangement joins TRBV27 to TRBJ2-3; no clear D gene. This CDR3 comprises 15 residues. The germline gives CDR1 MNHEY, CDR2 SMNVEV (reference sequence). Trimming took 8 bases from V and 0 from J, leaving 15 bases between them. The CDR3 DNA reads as TGTGCCAGCCTTGACTTGAAAACTAGCACAGATACGCAGTATTTT. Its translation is CASLDLKTSTDTQYF.

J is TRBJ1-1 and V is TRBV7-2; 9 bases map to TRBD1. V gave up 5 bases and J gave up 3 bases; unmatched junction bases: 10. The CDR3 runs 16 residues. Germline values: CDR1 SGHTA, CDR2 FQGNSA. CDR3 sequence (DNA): TGTGCCAGCAGCACCCCCCGGGACAGGGCCGACACTGAAGCTTTCTTT. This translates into CASSTPRDRADTEAFF. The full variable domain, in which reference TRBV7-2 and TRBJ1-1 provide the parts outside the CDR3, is GAGVSQSPSNKVTEKGKDVELRCDPISGHTALYWYRQSLGQGLEFLIYFQGNSAPDKSGLPSDRFSAERTGGSVSTLTIQRTQQEDSAVYLCASSTPRDRADTEAFFGQGTRLTVV.

The CDR3 protein is CSVEEAPPYGYTF. In DNA, the CDR3 is TGCAGCGTTGAAGAGGCCCCCCCCTATGGCTACACCTTC. This chain links TRBV29-1 with TRBJ1-2; D is ambiguous. This CDR3 contains 13 residues. V lost 0 bases and J 4 bases, leaving 9 bases between the germline ends. Germline V CDR1 and CDR2: SQVTM, ANQGSEA. The full variable domain, rest sourced from reference TRBV29-1 and TRBJ1-2, is SAVISQKPSRDICQRGTSLTIQCQVDSQVTMMFWYRQQPGQSLTLIATANQGSEATYESGFVIDKFPISRPNLTFSTLTVSNMSPEDSSIYLCSVEEAPPYGYTFGSGTRLTVV.

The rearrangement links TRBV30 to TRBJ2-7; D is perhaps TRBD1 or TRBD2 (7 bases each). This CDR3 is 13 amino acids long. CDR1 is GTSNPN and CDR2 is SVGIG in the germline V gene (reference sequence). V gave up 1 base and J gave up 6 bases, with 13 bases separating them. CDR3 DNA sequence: TGTGCCTGGAGTGCCGACAGGGAGGGCGAGCAGTACTTC. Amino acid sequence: CAWSADREGEQYF.

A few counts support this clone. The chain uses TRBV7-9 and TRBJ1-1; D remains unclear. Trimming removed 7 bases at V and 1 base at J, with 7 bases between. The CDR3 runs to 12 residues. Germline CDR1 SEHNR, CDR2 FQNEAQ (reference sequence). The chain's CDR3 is CASMRQNTEAFF. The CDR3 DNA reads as TGTGCCAGCATGCGCCAGAACACTGAAGCTTTCTTT.

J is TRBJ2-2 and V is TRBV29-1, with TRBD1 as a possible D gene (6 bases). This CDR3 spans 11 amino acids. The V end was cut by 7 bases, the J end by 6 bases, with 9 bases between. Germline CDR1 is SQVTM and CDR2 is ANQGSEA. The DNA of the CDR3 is TGCAGCGCCTGGACAGCCGGGGAGCTGTTTTTT. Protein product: CSAWTAGELFF.

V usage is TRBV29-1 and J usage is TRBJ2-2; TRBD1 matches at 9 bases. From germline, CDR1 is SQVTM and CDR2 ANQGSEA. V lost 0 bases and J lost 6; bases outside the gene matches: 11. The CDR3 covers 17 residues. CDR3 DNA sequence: TGCAGCGTTGAAGATCGTACCGGGACAGGGTTGGCCGGGGAGCTGTTTTTT. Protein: CSVEDRTGTGLAGELFF.

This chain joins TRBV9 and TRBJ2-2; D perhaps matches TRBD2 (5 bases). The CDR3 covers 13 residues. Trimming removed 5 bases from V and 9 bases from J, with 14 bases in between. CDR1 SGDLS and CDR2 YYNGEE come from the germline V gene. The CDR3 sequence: CASSGEGFRELFF. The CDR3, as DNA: TGTGCCAGCAGTGGTGAGGGATTCAGGGAGCTGTTTTTT.